Listed here are 5 T cell receptor beta chains from one sample, sequenced in a study of cytomegalovirus exposure and HLA in healthy donors. It was with 60 Vbeta and 13 Jbeta primers that the PCR ran. This table comes from immunoSEQ multiplex PCR, and its TCRdb copy is limited to in-frame clones, with some not included. Among about 180,000 clones listed, 75% to 85% were seen once. Input material: PBMCs. These receptors were obtained from a man younger than 30 in good health and CMV-seronegative.

This sequence joins TRBV5-1 and TRBJ2-5; D is possibly TRBD2 (5 bases). V dropped 0 bases and J dropped 2 bases, with 11 bases sitting between them. CDR3 size: 15 residues. Germline V gives CDR1 SGHRS, CDR2 YFSETQ. CDR3 bases: TGCGCCAGCAGCTTGGCCGGGGTAACACAAGAGACCCAGTACTTC. As protein: CASSLAGVTQETQYF.

The J gene is TRBJ1-2, the V gene TRBV7-9; the D gene is possibly TRBD1 (5 bases). V lost 4 bases, J lost 7 bases, and 13 bases lay in between. The CDR3 sequence is 13 residues long. Germline values: CDR1 SEHNR, CDR2 FQNEAQ (reference sequence). The CDR3 region is CASSSQGVGGYTF. The CDR3 region has the DNA TGTGCCAGCAGCTCCCAAGGGGTTGGTGGCTACACCTTC. Drawing the rest from reference TRBV7-9 and TRBJ1-2, the complete variable domain is DTGVSQNPRHKITKRGQNVTFRCDPISEHNRLYWYRQTLGQGPEFLTYFQNEAQLEKSRLLSDRFSAERPKGSFSTLEIQRTEQGDSAMYLCASSSQGVGGYTFGSGTRLTVV.

This clone was seen only a few times. V and J are TRBV19 and TRBJ2-6; TRBD2 agrees at 7 bases. The CDR3 extends over 16 amino acids. V lost 3 bases and J lost 2; bases outside the gene matches: 4. The germline V gene has CDR1 LNHDA and CDR2 SQIVND (reference sequence). CDR3 sequence: CASSIREGPGANVLTF. The CDR3 region has the DNA TGTGCCAGTAGTATTAGGGAGGGCCCTGGGGCCAACGTCCTGACTTTC.

The chain uses TRBV7-2 and TRBJ1-4; D possibly corresponds to TRBD1 (6 bases). Trimming took 5 bases from V and 5 from J, leaving 15 bases between them. Germline V gives CDR1 SGHTA, CDR2 FQGNSA. The CDR3 consists of 15 residues. CDR3 bases: TGTGCCAGCAGCACGGGGGGGGCCCTAAATGAAAAACTGTTTTTT. Translating gives CASSTGGALNEKLFF.

The chain couples TRBV7-8 to TRBJ1-3, with D tentatively TRBD1 (5 bases). Germline CDR1 is SGHVS and CDR2 is FQNEAQ. The CDR3 spans 18 residues. Trimming left V 0 bases short and J 3 bases short, with 18 bases between. The DNA of the CDR3 is TGTGCCAGCAGCTTAGCGTATCCAGGGAGGTACGATGGAAACACCATATATTTT. Amino acids: CASSLAYPGRYDGNTIYF. The full variable domain, its missing parts supplied by reference TRBV7-8 and TRBJ1-3, is GAGVSQSPRYKVAKRGQDVALRCDPISGHVSLFWYQQALGQGPEFLTYFQNEAQLDKSGLPSDRFFAERPEGSVSTLKIQRTQQEDSAVYLCASSLAYPGRYDGNTIYFGEGSWLTVV.